These T cell receptor beta chains were read from a single sample in a study of T-cell memory formation after mild COVID-19. TCRdb reanalysed the 5' RACE reads using MiXCR and keeps one entry per CDR3 protein. Here the sample spans around 400,000 distinct CDR3 sequences, roughly 24% being singletons. Sequenced: PBMCs or a T cell subset sorted from them (not recorded which). The receptors originated from an adult woman who had mild COVID-19 (a few samples of this study predate the infection). Cell type and time point are not known. CDR3s include the opening cysteine and the closing phenylalanine or tryptophan. A D gene is named only where the DNA matches it firmly. A clone size is listed for some rows: how often the clone was seen (once, few, many), or a class if it is expanded.

clone size	V gene	J gene	D gene	CDR3 protein	CDR3 DNA
-	TRBV12-3/TRBV12-4	TRBJ2-7	TRBD2	CASSPKLAGTYEQYF	TGTGCCAGCAGCCCCAAACTAGCGGGGACCTACGAGCAGTACTTC
-	TRBV6-6	TRBJ2-5	-	CAAGGGETQYF	TGTGCTGCCGGAGGGGGAGAGACCCAGTACTTC
once	TRBV7-2	TRBJ2-1	TRBD2	CASSFDRGSSGAYNEQFF	TGTGCCAGCAGCTTTGATCGGGGATCTAGCGGGGCCTACAATGAGCAGTTCTTC
-	TRBV5-5	TRBJ2-3	TRBD1	CASSSSTGGTDTQYF	TGTGCCAGCAGCTCTTCGACAGGGGGCACAGATACGCAGTATTTT
-	TRBV10-3	TRBJ1-5	-	CAIKDPGHPGGGNQPQHF	TGTGCCATCAAAGATCCGGGACACCCTGGAGGGGGCAATCAGCCCCAGCATTTT
-	TRBV5-1	TRBJ2-3	TRBD1	CASSLGDRAYTDTQYF	TGCGCCAGCAGCTTGGGGGACAGGGCATACACAGATACGCAGTATTTT
-	TRBV7-6	TRBJ2-3	TRBD2	CASSLDSGRSTDTQYF	TGTGCCAGCAGCTTAGATAGCGGGAGGAGCACAGATACGCAGTATTTT
few	TRBV2	TRBJ2-2	-	CASRVLHSELFF	TGTGCCAGCAGGGTCCTCCACTCGGAGCTGTTTTTT
-	TRBV29-1	TRBJ2-3	-	CSVLARGGLSTDTQYF	TGCAGCGTCCTAGCTAGGGGGGGATTAAGCACAGATACGCAGTATTTT
-	TRBV7-9	TRBJ2-2	TRBD2	CASSSAGTSTFTGELFF	TGTGCCAGCAGTTCGGCCGGGACTAGCACTTTCACCGGGGAGCTGTTTTTT
few	TRBV12-3/TRBV12-4	TRBJ1-5	-	CASSAGDQPQHF	TGTGCCAGCAGCGCAGGGGATCAGCCCCAGCATTTT
-	TRBV7-9	TRBJ2-1	-	CASSSTPGPPRNEQFF	TGTGCCAGCAGCTCCACCCCGGGCCCCCCGAGGAATGAGCAGTTCTTC
-	TRBV5-1	TRBJ2-7	TRBD2	CASSNKAGGAPYEQYF	TGCGCCAGCAGCAACAAAGCGGGGGGAGCCCCCTACGAGCAGTACTTC
many	TRBV24-1	TRBJ2-5	-	CATSDSNQETQYF	TGTGCCACCAGTGATTCCAACCAAGAGACCCAGTACTTC
few	TRBV2	TRBJ1-4	TRBD1	CASSEARTGQSEKLFF	TGTGCCAGCAGTGAAGCAAGGACAGGGCAATCTGAAAAACTGTTTTTT
-	TRBV3-1	TRBJ2-1	TRBD1	CASSQAFQGADNEQFF	TGTGCCAGCAGCCAAGCTTTTCAGGGGGCGGACAATGAGCAGTTCTTC
-	TRBV18	TRBJ2-5	TRBD2	CASSPGTSGRTETQYF	TGTGCCAGCTCGCCCGGGACTAGCGGGAGAACAGAGACCCAGTACTTC
-	TRBV19	TRBJ1-2	-	CASSISPLGGADGYTF	TGTGCCAGTAGTATAAGCCCCCTCGGGGGTGCGGATGGCTACACCTTC
-	TRBV29-1	TRBJ2-3	TRBD2	CSVLAGTDTQYF	TGCAGCGTACTAGCGGGGACAGATACGCAGTATTTT
-	TRBV7-3	TRBJ1-3	-	CASSSELGNTIYF	TGTGCCAGCAGTTCGGAGCTTGGAAACACCATATATTTT
-	TRBV5-1	TRBJ2-1	TRBD1	CASRYRQGAYGGQFF	TGCGCCAGCAGATACCGACAGGGGGCGTATGGTGGGCAGTTCTTC
few	TRBV5-1	TRBJ2-7	TRBD2	CASSYNGRSEQYF	TGCGCCAGCAGCTATAACGGGAGGTCCGAGCAGTACTTC
-	TRBV5-1	TRBJ1-1	-	CASSVSRDNEAFF	TGCGCCAGCAGCGTGTCACGGGACAATGAAGCTTTCTTT
-	TRBV12-3/TRBV12-4	TRBJ2-5	TRBD2	CASSFRGLAGRKGETQYF	TGTGCCAGCAGTTTTAGGGGACTAGCGGGGAGAAAGGGGGAGACCCAGTACTTC
few	TRBV7-2	TRBJ1-1	-	CASSLSQRMNTEAFF	TGTGCCAGCAGCTTAAGTCAGAGGATGAACACTGAAGCTTTCTTT
few	TRBV27	TRBJ2-2	-	CASSYDVGGELFF	TGTGCCAGCAGTTACGATGTCGGAGGGGAGCTGTTTTTT
-	TRBV6-1	TRBJ2-3	-	CASSLSWDSTDTQYF	TGTGCCAGCAGCTTATCCTGGGACTCCACAGATACGCAGTATTTT
-	TRBV5-1	TRBJ2-1	TRBD2	CASSFRGENNEQFF	TGCGCCAGCAGCTTTCGGGGGGAAAACAATGAGCAGTTCTTC
few	TRBV14	TRBJ2-4	-	CASSRMPAKNIQYF	TGTGCCAGCAGCCGCATGCCAGCCAAAAACATTCAGTACTTC
-	TRBV7-9	TRBJ1-1	-	CASSPHTEAFF	TGTGCCAGCAGCCCTCACACTGAAGCTTTCTTT